Listed below are T cell receptor beta chains from one sample, sequenced in a study of lung T cells in sarcoidosis with Löfgren's syndrome. TCRdb used MiXCR to reprocess the reads, holding one entry per CDR3 protein. The repertoire holds about 9,400 distinct CDR3 sequences, with 15% to 20% as singletons. The sequenced sample consisted of CD4+ T cells from bronchoalveolar lavage. These receptors came from a human donor with sarcoidosis (Löfgren's syndrome or another form), or a control subject (not recorded which). Both conserved end residues are part of each CDR3. The D gene is left open where the match is weak. Some rows mark clone size as missing; the rest say once, few, many or name a class of expanded clone.

clone size	J gene	D gene	V gene	CDR3 DNA	CDR3 protein
medium-sized	TRBJ2-7	TRBD1	TRBV7-2	TGTGCCAGCAGCTTAGGAGGACAGGGGAGCTCGCAGTACTTC	CASSLGGQGSSQYF
many	TRBJ2-1	TRBD1	TRBV29-1	TGCAGCGTTGAAGATGACAGGGAATACGAGCAGTTCTTC	CSVEDDREYEQFF
.	TRBJ2-3	.	TRBV28	TGTGCCAACAGTTATGGGGAATCAGATACGCAGTATTTT	CANSYGESDTQYF
.	TRBJ2-6	TRBD2	TRBV5-1	TGCGCCAGCAGCCTCGGGGGGTCCGGGGCCAACGTCCTGACTTTC	CASSLGGSGANVLTF
once	TRBJ1-3	.	TRBV28	TGTACCAGCACCGGCCGGGTTACTGGAAACACCATATATTTT	CTSTGRVTGNTIYF
medium-sized	TRBJ2-1	.	TRBV27	TGTGCCAGCAGTTCCCCGGCGGGGGCCTCGATCAATGAGCAGTTCTTC	CASSSPAGASINEQFF
many	TRBJ2-7	TRBD1	TRBV24-1	TGTGCCACCAGAGACAGGGATGGTTACGAGCAGTACTTC	CATRDRDGYEQYF
many	TRBJ2-5	.	TRBV3-1	TGTGCCAGCAGCCAAGATGAAAGGCTAGCAGAAGAGACCCAGTACTTC	CASSQDERLAEETQYF
few	TRBJ2-1	TRBD1	TRBV30	TGTGCCTTGCACAGGGGGTTTTACAATGAGCAGTTCTTC	CALHRGFYNEQFF
medium-sized	TRBJ2-5	TRBD2	TRBV18	TGTGCCAGCTCACCCCGGACTAGCCCACTTCAAGAGACCCAGTACTTC	CASSPRTSPLQETQYF
few	TRBJ2-1	TRBD2	TRBV5-1	TGCGCCAGCAGCATCGGGACTAGCGGGAGGGCTTTTAGTGAGCAGTTCTTC	CASSIGTSGRAFSEQFF
many	TRBJ2-5	TRBD1	TRBV4-2	TGTGCCAGCAGCCAAGGGACAGGGGTGGTCGAAGAGACCCAGTACTTC	CASSQGTGVVEETQYF
.	TRBJ2-7	TRBD1	TRBV30	TGTGCCTGGAGTGTACGGTCGGGACAGGTCGGAAAACAGTACTTC	CAWSVRSGQVGKQYF
medium-sized	TRBJ2-1	.	TRBV2	TGTGCCAGCAGCAAAGCGTCTAGTTACAATGAGCAGTTCTTC	CASSKASSYNEQFF
many	TRBJ2-1	.	TRBV19	TGTGCCAGTAGTATTTGGGCAGGGAATGAGCAGTTCTTC	CASSIWAGNEQFF
many	TRBJ2-7	TRBD1	TRBV29-1	TGCAGCGGGACAATGGGACAGGGACCCTACGAGCAGTACTTC	CSGTMGQGPYEQYF
medium-sized	TRBJ2-1	.	TRBV6-1	TGTGCCAGCACGGACGATACCTATTACAATGAGCAGTTCTTC	CASTDDTYYNEQFF
many	TRBJ1-5	TRBD1	TRBV12-3/TRBV12-4	TGTGCCAGCAGTATGACAGGGGAACAGCCCCAGCATTTT	CASSMTGEQPQHF
many	TRBJ2-7	.	TRBV7-9	TGTGCCAGCAGCTTATGGGGGGGCCTCTCCTACGAGCAGTACTTC	CASSLWGGLSYEQYF
medium-sized	TRBJ1-4	.	TRBV6-1	TGTGCCAGCAGGTTAAGGTCGACAGCAACTAATGAAAAACTGTTTTTT	CASRLRSTATNEKLFF
many	TRBJ2-7	TRBD2	TRBV12-3/TRBV12-4	TGTGCCAGCAGTGCTTCCGGGACTAGCGGAGCATACGAGCAGTACTTC	CASSASGTSGAYEQYF
many	TRBJ1-1	.	TRBV18	TGTGCCAGCTCACCAACTCGCGCTGAAGCTTTCTTT	CASSPTRAEAFF
many	TRBJ2-7	.	TRBV3-1	TGTGCCAGCAGCCCCAACGGGCCCTTCTCCTACGAGCAGTACTTC	CASSPNGPFSYEQYF
medium-sized	TRBJ2-7	.	TRBV28	TGTGCCAGCAGTTTATTGACCTATATGGGGCAGTACTTC	CASSLLTYMGQYF
many	TRBJ1-6	TRBD1	TRBV25-1	TGTGCCAGCACCATCGGGGACAGGGTTATCTATAATTCACCCCTCCACTTT	CASTIGDRVIYNSPLHF
many	TRBJ2-3	.	TRBV5-1	TGCGCCAGCAGCTTGGTTGGTACAGACAGCACAGATACGCAGTATTTT	CASSLVGTDSTDTQYF
many	TRBJ1-1	.	TRBV29-1	TGCAGCGCATTCACAGGGACCGTTAACACTGAAGCTTTCTTT	CSAFTGTVNTEAFF